Listed below are T cell receptor beta chains from one sample, sequenced in a study of human T cells and chemical hapten exposure. TCRdb ran MiXCR on the RACE reads and lists one entry per CDR3 protein. The sample has 80,000 to 100,000 distinct CDR3 sequences; 11% are singletons. Sample: whole blood, taken in connection with sensitization to the hapten diphenylcyclopropenone (DPC). These receptors all come from a woman between 50 and 59 years old with alopecia areata. Some clones in this sample may be carry-over from other donors' samples. CDR3s include the opening cysteine and the closing phenylalanine or tryptophan. Clone size is given for some rows only: seen once, a few or many times, or a class if the clone is expanded.

abundance: few; v_gene: TRBV24-1; CDR3aa: CATSDRTSGRGEQYF
abundance: many; v_gene: TRBV24-1; CDR3aa: CATSDPKPTGPPNEQFF
abundance: few; v_gene: TRBV7-9; CDR3aa: CASSFSVNTQYF
abundance: NA; v_gene: TRBV28; CDR3aa: CASSPNLAGRRQETQYF
abundance: many; v_gene: TRBV29-1; CDR3aa: CSVETGLGNTEAFF
abundance: few; v_gene: TRBV11-2; CDR3aa: CASSSVGQPYEQYF
abundance: many; v_gene: TRBV11-2; CDR3aa: CASSTTGGTDTQYF
abundance: NA; v_gene: TRBV29-1; CDR3aa: CSVERRVDTEAFF
abundance: NA; v_gene: TRBV7-3; CDR3aa: CASTPRRTSETGELFF
abundance: NA; v_gene: TRBV27; CDR3aa: CASNEALLTYEQYF
abundance: NA; v_gene: TRBV19; CDR3aa: CASSVIARGYNEQFF
abundance: NA; v_gene: TRBV20-1; CDR3aa: CSAGDSPKSPLHF
abundance: NA; v_gene: TRBV7-3; CDR3aa: CASSSVGRGETQYF
abundance: many; v_gene: TRBV11-2; CDR3aa: CASSPLTSGRSNEQFF
abundance: NA; v_gene: TRBV29-1; CDR3aa: CSVGYTGRGANVLTF
abundance: NA; v_gene: TRBV9; CDR3aa: CASSVSGTSSYNSPLPF
abundance: few; v_gene: TRBV12-3/TRBV12-4; CDR3aa: CASSLRGSSTDTQYF
abundance: NA; v_gene: TRBV20-1; CDR3aa: CSARGTGGGYEQYF
abundance: few; v_gene: TRBV12-3/TRBV12-4; CDR3aa: CASRPREDEKLFF
abundance: many; v_gene: TRBV7-9; CDR3aa: CASSRGQWYEQYF
abundance: many; v_gene: TRBV11-2; CDR3aa: CASSLGPSSGRPQYF
abundance: many; v_gene: TRBV14; CDR3aa: CASSQDLVQNEQFF
abundance: NA; v_gene: TRBV28; CDR3aa: CANRMDRGGSPLHF
abundance: NA; v_gene: TRBV5-1; CDR3aa: CASRLAGFTDTQYF
abundance: NA; v_gene: TRBV28; CDR3aa: CASSPPTGNYGYTF
abundance: many; v_gene: TRBV20-1; CDR3aa: CSADIREGYGYTF
abundance: NA; v_gene: TRBV7-6; CDR3aa: CACSSNSGKHNEQFF
abundance: NA; v_gene: TRBV7-2; CDR3aa: CASSWRTSGIGNEQFF
abundance: few; v_gene: TRBV6-2/TRBV6-3; CDR3aa: CASRLRPGLAGAEQYF
abundance: many; v_gene: TRBV18; CDR3aa: CASSPPGLIVDEQFF
abundance: many; v_gene: TRBV20-1; CDR3aa: CSAREGVDTEAFF
abundance: few; v_gene: TRBV27; CDR3aa: CASSPIHRGLAGGHTGELFF
abundance: few; v_gene: TRBV20-1; CDR3aa: CSARDQETQYF
abundance: many; v_gene: TRBV7-6; CDR3aa: CASSLLAGGKETQYF
abundance: many; v_gene: TRBV24-1; CDR3aa: CATSDHKREKQFF
abundance: many; v_gene: TRBV30; CDR3aa: CAWTRLGLGNYEQYF
abundance: many; v_gene: TRBV28; CDR3aa: CASSLPGSGQETQYF
abundance: few; v_gene: TRBV4-3; CDR3aa: CASSQGAGTSGANVLTF
abundance: NA; v_gene: TRBV4-3; CDR3aa: CASSQDRLGGSSYNEQFF
abundance: few; v_gene: TRBV12-3/TRBV12-4; CDR3aa: CASRVGDTQYF
abundance: many; v_gene: TRBV3-1; CDR3aa: CASSQGQRNYGYTF
abundance: few; v_gene: TRBV30; CDR3aa: CAWSVRGRQGDVYGYTF
abundance: NA; v_gene: TRBV3-1; CDR3aa: CASSQRALYGYTF
abundance: many; v_gene: TRBV7-3; CDR3aa: CASSSKSGSDTGELFF
abundance: NA; v_gene: TRBV7-8; CDR3aa: CASSLRGRQILAGSQETQYF
abundance: NA; v_gene: TRBV28; CDR3aa: CASTTGFYGYTF
abundance: NA; v_gene: TRBV9; CDR3aa: CASSVGSSTGELFF
abundance: NA; v_gene: TRBV29-1; CDR3aa: CSVEDLQGAGDTQYF
abundance: NA; v_gene: TRBV19; CDR3aa: CATSDLYEQYF
abundance: few; v_gene: TRBV4-3; CDR3aa: CASSRHGTDTQYF
abundance: few; v_gene: TRBV6-1; CDR3aa: CASSAGIYPGANVLTF
abundance: NA; v_gene: TRBV24-1; CDR3aa: CATSDVPPGQARDEQFF
abundance: many; v_gene: TRBV14; CDR3aa: CASSIIHTQYF
abundance: many; v_gene: TRBV11-2; CDR3aa: CASSLQGPMGNEQFF
abundance: NA; v_gene: TRBV30; CDR3aa: CAWSAGDGNTIYF
abundance: many; v_gene: TRBV19; CDR3aa: CASRERSYNEQFF